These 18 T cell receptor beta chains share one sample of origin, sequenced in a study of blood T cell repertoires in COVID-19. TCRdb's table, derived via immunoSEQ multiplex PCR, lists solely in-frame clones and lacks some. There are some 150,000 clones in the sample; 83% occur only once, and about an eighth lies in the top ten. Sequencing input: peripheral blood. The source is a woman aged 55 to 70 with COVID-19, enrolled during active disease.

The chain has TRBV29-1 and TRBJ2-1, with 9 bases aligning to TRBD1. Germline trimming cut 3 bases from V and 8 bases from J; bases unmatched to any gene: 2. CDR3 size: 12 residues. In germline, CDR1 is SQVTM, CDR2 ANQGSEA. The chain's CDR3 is CSVDRTGDEQFF. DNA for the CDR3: TGCAGCGTTGATCGGACAGGGGATGAGCAGTTCTTC.

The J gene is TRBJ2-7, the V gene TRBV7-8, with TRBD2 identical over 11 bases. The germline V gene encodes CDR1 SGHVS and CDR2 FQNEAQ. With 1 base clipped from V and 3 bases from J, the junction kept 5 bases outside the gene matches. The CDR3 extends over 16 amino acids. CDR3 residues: CASSLGTSGGHYEQYV. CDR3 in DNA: TGTGCCAGCAGCTTAGGAACTAGCGGGGGCCACTACGAGCAGTACGTC.

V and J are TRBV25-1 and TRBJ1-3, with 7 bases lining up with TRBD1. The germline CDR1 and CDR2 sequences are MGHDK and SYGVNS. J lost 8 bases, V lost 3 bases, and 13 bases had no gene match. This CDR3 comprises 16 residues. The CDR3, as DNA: TGTGCCAGCAGTGACCAAAAACACAGGGGAGCGGACACCATATATTTT. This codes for CASSDQKHRGADTIYF. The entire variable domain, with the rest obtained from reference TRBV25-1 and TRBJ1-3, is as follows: EADIYQTPRYLVIGTGKKITLECSQTMGHDKMYWYQQDPGMELHLIHYSYGVNSTEKGDLSSESTVSRIRTEHFPLTLESARPSHTSQYLCASSDQKHRGADTIYFGEGSWLTVV.

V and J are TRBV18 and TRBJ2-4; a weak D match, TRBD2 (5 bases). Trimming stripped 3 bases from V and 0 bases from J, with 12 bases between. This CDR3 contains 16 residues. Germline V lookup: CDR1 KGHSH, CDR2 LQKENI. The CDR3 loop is CASSPIGELAKNIQYF. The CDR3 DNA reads TGTGCCAGCTCACCCATCGGGGAACTAGCCAAAAACATTCAGTACTTC.

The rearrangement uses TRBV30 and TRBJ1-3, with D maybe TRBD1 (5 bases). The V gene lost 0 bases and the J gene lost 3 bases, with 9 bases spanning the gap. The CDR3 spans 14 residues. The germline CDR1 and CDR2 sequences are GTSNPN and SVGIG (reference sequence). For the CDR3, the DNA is TGTGCCTGGAGTGTCGGGCAGGGTGGAAACACCATATATTTT. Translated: CAWSVGQGGNTIYF.

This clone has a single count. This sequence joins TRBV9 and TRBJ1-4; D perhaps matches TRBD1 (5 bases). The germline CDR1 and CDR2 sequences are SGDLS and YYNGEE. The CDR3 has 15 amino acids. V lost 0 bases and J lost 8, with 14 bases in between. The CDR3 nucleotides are TGTGCCAGCAGCGTAGGGGCAGGGATGGTCGAAAAACTGTTTTTT. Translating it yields CASSVGAGMVEKLFF.

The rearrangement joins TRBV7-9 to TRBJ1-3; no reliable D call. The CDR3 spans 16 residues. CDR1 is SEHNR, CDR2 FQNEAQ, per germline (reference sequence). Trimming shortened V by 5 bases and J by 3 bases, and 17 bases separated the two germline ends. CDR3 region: CASSPLEVGFGNTIYF. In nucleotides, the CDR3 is TGTGCCAGCAGCCCCTTAGAAGTGGGCTTTGGAAACACCATATATTTT.

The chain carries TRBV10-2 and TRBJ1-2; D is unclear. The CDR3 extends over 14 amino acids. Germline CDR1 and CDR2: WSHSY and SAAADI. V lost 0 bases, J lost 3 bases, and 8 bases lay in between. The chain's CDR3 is CASSESGVDYGYTF. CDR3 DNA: TGCGCCAGCAGTGAGTCGGGAGTCGACTATGGCTACACCTTC.

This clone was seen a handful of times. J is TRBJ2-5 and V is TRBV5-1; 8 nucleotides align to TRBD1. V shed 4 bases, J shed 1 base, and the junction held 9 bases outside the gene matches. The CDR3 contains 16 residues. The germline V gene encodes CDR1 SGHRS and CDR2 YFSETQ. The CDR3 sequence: CASSRGQGIGQETQYF. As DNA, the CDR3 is TGCGCCAGCAGCCGAGGACAGGGTATTGGCCAAGAGACCCAGTACTTC. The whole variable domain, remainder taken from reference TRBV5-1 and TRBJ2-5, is KAGVTQTPRYLIKTRGQQVTLSCSPISGHRSVSWYQQTPGQGLQFLFEYFSETQRNKGNFPGRFSGRQFSNSRSEMNVSTLELGDSALYLCASSRGQGIGQETQYFGPGTRLLVL.

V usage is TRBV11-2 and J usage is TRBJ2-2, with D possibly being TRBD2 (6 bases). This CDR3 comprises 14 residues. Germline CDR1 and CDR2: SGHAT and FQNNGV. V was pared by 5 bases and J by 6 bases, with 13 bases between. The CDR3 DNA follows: TGTGCCAGCAGCCCCCGACTAGTCCCCGGGGAGCTGTTTTTT. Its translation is CASSPRLVPGELFF.

The chain's CDR3 is CASSLGLAGVGYNEQFF. CDR3 bases: TGTGCCAGCAGCTTAGGACTAGCGGGAGTGGGTTACAATGAGCAGTTCTTC. The chain couples TRBV7-9 to TRBJ2-1; 12 nucleotides match TRBD2. This CDR3 comprises 17 residues. Germline V gives CDR1 SEHNR, CDR2 FQNEAQ (reference sequence). The V gene end was trimmed by 1 base and the J gene end by 4 bases; junction bases not matched to a gene: 5.

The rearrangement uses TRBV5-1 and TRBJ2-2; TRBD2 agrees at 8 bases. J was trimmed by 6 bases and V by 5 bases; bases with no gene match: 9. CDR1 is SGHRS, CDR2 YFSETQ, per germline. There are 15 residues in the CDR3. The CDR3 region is CASRREAGASGELFF. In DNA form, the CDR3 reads TGCGCCAGCAGACGCGAAGCGGGAGCTTCCGGGGAGCTGTTTTTT.

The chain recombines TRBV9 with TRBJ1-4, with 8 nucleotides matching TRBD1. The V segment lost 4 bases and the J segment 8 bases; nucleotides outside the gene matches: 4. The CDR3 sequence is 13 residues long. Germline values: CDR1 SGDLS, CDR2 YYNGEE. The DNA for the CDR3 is TGTGCCAGCAGCTCAGGGGGCCGGGAAAAACTGTTTTTT. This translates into CASSSGGREKLFF.

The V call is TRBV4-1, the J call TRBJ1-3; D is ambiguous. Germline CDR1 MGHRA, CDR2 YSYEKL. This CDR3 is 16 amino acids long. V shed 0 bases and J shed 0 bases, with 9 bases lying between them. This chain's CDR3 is CASSQDLGYSGNTIYF. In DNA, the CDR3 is TGCGCCAGCAGCCAAGATCTAGGTTACTCTGGAAACACCATATATTTT.

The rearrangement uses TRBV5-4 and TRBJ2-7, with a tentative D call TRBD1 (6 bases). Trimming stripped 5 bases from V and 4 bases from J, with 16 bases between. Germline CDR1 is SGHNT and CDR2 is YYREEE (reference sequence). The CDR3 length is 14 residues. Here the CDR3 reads CASSPPGHLYEQYF. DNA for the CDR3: TGTGCCAGCAGTCCCCCGGGACACCTTTACGAGCAGTACTTC.

DNA of the CDR3: TGTGCCAGCAGCCTTAGACCTCCCCTCGTGACAGGGAAGGAGGAGACCCAGTACTTC. Residues: CASSLRPPLVTGKEETQYF. The chain recombines TRBV7-2 with TRBJ2-5; 7 bases agree with TRBD1. The J segment lost 5 bases and the V segment lost 5 bases, leaving 23 bases of the junction unmatched. CDR3 length equals 19 residues. Germline V lookup: CDR1 SGHTA, CDR2 FQGNSA.

The CDR3 sequence is CSVDGQGGSYNEQFF. The CDR3 nucleotides read TGCAGCGTTGATGGACAGGGGGGCTCCTACAATGAGCAGTTCTTC. The chain combines TRBV29-1 with TRBJ2-1, with TRBD1 matching over 10 bases. The CDR3 has 15 residues. The J segment lost 0 bases and the V segment lost 3 bases, leaving 2 bases of the junction unmatched. Germline loops: CDR1 SQVTM, CDR2 ANQGSEA.

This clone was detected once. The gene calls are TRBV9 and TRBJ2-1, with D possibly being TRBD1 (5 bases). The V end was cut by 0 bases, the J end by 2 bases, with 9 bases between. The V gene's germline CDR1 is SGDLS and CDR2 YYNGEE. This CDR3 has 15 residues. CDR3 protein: CASSVEQGPYNEQFF. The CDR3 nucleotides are TGTGCCAGCAGCGTAGAGCAGGGTCCCTACAATGAGCAGTTCTTC.